This T cell receptor beta chain appears in the sequencing data of a study of blood T cells in healthy people across ages. The overall study: Per two T cells, template switching captured roughly one barcoded beta molecule. Study-level points and caveats: A strong correlation was found between TCR beta diversity and the percentage of naive T cells.

The CDR3 contains 12 residues. The germline V gene encodes CDR1 GTSNPN and CDR2 SVGIG (reference sequence). Concerning this clonotype itself: The antigen is unknown. A much bigger clone sits one base away, suggesting this may be a read error.

The authors ran a second PCR of roughly 6 to 11 cycles using a sample-barcoded 5' primer and a J-beta primer mix. TCRdb passed the 5' RACE reads through MiXCR, listing each CDR3 protein once. The sample carries approximately 1.5 million distinct CDR3 sequences, approximately 32% recorded once. Samples had at least 6 million PBMCs isolated from them. The source material was blood. The chain has TRBV30 and TRBJ2-1; TRBD2 is a possible D gene (5 bases). This receptor was taken from a woman in her 30s in good health. CDR3 in amino acids: CAGSLKVNEQFF. Written as DNA, the CDR3 is TGTGCCGGGAGTCTGAAAGTCAATGAGCAGTTCTTC.